These 28 T cell receptor beta chains were all obtained from the same sample, sequenced in a study of cytomegalovirus exposure and HLA in healthy donors. PCR amplification relied on 60 Vbeta primers (plus 13 Jbeta primers). Assay used: immunoSEQ multiplex PCR; TCRdb lists only in-frame clones, some missing. This table holds 55,000 to 70,000 clones, roughly 74% found once. Material for sequencing was PBMCs. Receptors originate from a man between 18 and 35 years old in good health and CMV-seropositive.

V usage is TRBV9 and J usage is TRBJ1-1; D is unresolved. The CDR3 totals 13 residues. Germline CDR1 SGDLS, CDR2 YYNGEE. Trimming cost V 1 base and J 2 bases, with 6 bases left between them. The CDR3 bases are TGTGCCAGCAGCGTATCGGGAAACACTGAAGCTTTCTTT. Translating gives CASSVSGNTEAFF.

The genes are TRBV28 and TRBJ2-1; 9 bases line up with TRBD1. CDR3 length: 17 amino acids. V was pared by 6 bases and J by 2 bases, with 11 bases of the junction left unmatched. From germline, CDR1 is MDHEN and CDR2 SYDVKM. The CDR3 sequence: CASRTLVGDRAYNEQFF. The CDR3 DNA is TGTGCCAGCAGGACCTTAGTTGGGGACAGGGCCTACAATGAGCAGTTCTTC.

This sequence joins TRBV29-1 and TRBJ1-1; D perhaps matches TRBD1 (6 bases). Per the germline V gene, CDR1 is SQVTM and CDR2 is ANQGSEA. Trimming shortened V by 1 base and J by 3 bases, and 15 bases separated the two germline ends. The CDR3 is 15 amino acids. Here the CDR3 reads CSVEVLLRQDTEAFF. The CDR3 DNA is TGCAGCGTTGAAGTCCTCCTCCGACAGGACACTGAAGCTTTCTTT.

V and J are TRBV30 and TRBJ2-7; 7 bases match TRBD1. CDR3 length equals 12 residues. The junction had 0 bases not matched to a gene; V was cut back by 0 bases and J by 4 bases. Germline CDR1 and CDR2: GTSNPN and SVGIG (reference sequence). The chain's CDR3 is CAWSVQGYEQYF. The CDR3 DNA is TGTGCCTGGAGTGTACAGGGGTACGAGCAGTACTTC.

The V gene is TRBV6-6, the J gene TRBJ2-1; 10 nucleotides match TRBD1. J was trimmed by 8 bases and V by 8 bases; bases with no gene match: 9. Germline CDR1 reads MNHNY; CDR2 reads SVGAGI (reference sequence). CDR3 length: 14 amino acids. The CDR3, as DNA: TGTGCCAGCCGGCGGGACAGGGGCGGGGATGAGCAGTTCTTC. This encodes CASRRDRGGDEQFF.

This clone was observed a handful of times. The chain has TRBV6-4 and TRBJ1-2; TRBD1 is a possible D gene (5 bases). Looked up from germline, CDR1 is MRHNA and CDR2 is SNTAGT. The V and J ends lost 4 bases and 2 bases respectively, with 14 bases between them. This CDR3 has 15 residues. In DNA, the CDR3 is TGTGCCAGCAGTGCCTTGGGGGGATCGAACTATGGCTACACCTTC. This codes for CASSALGGSNYGYTF.

V usage is TRBV11-2 and J usage is TRBJ2-7; 7 bases map to TRBD2. Trimming took 0 bases from V and 3 from J; bases not matched to a gene: 11. This CDR3 comprises 17 residues. Germline V gene sequence: CDR1 SGHAT, CDR2 FQNNGV. CDR3 region: CASSLDNFRLAGYEQYF. The CDR3 DNA sequence: TGTGCCAGCAGCTTAGATAACTTCAGACTAGCAGGCTACGAGCAGTACTTC.

The chain carries TRBV29-1 and TRBJ2-7; perhaps TRBD1 as D (6 bases). Trimming shortened V by 2 bases and J by 5 bases, and 10 bases separated the two germline ends. Germline V lookup: CDR1 SQVTM, CDR2 ANQGSEA. The CDR3 sequence is 12 residues long. The DNA of the CDR3 is TGCAGCGTTGAACTGGGACACAACGAGCAGTACTTC. This sequence encodes CSVELGHNEQYF.

This clone was counted only a few times. The gene calls are TRBV4-1 and TRBJ1-1; no clear D gene. Germline V gene lookup returns CDR1 MGHRA and CDR2 YSYEKL. This CDR3 contains 17 residues. V lost 0 bases to trimming and J lost 4 bases, with 18 bases between them. The CDR3 protein is CASSQDPSLHFSTEAFF. The CDR3 DNA reads as TGCGCCAGCAGCCAAGATCCGAGCCTTCACTTTTCCACTGAAGCTTTCTTT.

The CDR3 DNA reads as TGTGCCAGCAGCGGACGGACTAGCGGGGATTACGAGCAGTACTTC. Protein product: CASSGRTSGDYEQYF. The V and J genes are TRBV7-2 and TRBJ2-7, with 12 nucleotides matching TRBD2. The CDR3 has 15 residues. Trimming at V came to 5 bases and at J to 4 bases, leaving 6 bases not matched to a gene. CDR1 is SGHTA, CDR2 FQGNSA, per germline.

J is TRBJ2-7 and V is TRBV27, with 7 bases matching TRBD2. Trimming cost V 6 bases and J 6 bases; bases outside gene matches: 11. The CDR3 consists of 14 residues. Germline CDR1 is MNHEY and CDR2 is SMNVEV (reference sequence). Here the CDR3 reads CASSLGGRATEQYF. The CDR3 DNA sequence: TGTGCCAGCAGCCTTGGGGGGAGGGCGACCGAGCAGTACTTC.

The chain combines TRBV7-3 with TRBJ1-1; no clear D. Trimming pared 0 bases from V and 2 bases from J, leaving 4 bases between. This CDR3 has 13 amino acids. Germline lookup yields CDR1 SGHTA and CDR2 FQGTGA. The DNA for the CDR3 is TGTGCCAGCAGCTTAACGTCTAACACTGAAGCTTTCTTT. Encoded protein: CASSLTSNTEAFF.

This sequence joins TRBV27 and TRBJ1-5, with D possibly matching TRBD1 (5 bases). The germline V gene has CDR1 MNHEY and CDR2 SMNVEV (reference sequence). Trimming took off 11 bases at V and 7 bases at J, with 18 bases between the two ends. CDR3 length: 13 amino acids. The CDR3 spells CARLPRSGQPQHF. The CDR3 DNA follows: TGTGCCCGCCTACCGCGGTCAGGGCAGCCCCAGCATTTT.

This chain uses TRBV27 with TRBJ1-6, with D perhaps matching TRBD1 (5 bases). Trimming removed 1 base at V and 9 bases at J, with 7 bases between. The germline V gene encodes CDR1 MNHEY and CDR2 SMNVEV (reference sequence). This CDR3 comprises 13 residues. The DNA of the CDR3 is TGTGCCAGCAGTTTATTGGACACTTCACCCCTCCACTTT. Its protein product is CASSLLDTSPLHF.

In DNA form, the CDR3 reads TGTGCCTGGGCGGGCTCTGGAAACACCATATATTTT. Protein product: CAWAGSGNTIYF. The rearrangement uses TRBV30 and TRBJ1-3; D is undetermined. The CDR3 sequence is 12 residues long. Deletions cut 5 bases from V and 0 bases from J, with 5 bases between. In germline, CDR1 is GTSNPN, CDR2 SVGIG (reference sequence).

The chain has TRBV11-1 and TRBJ2-7, with 7 bases that match TRBD1. The V gene's germline CDR1 is SGHAT and CDR2 FQDESV (reference sequence). This CDR3 spans 12 amino acids. The V and J ends lost 7 bases and 3 bases, in that order; junction bases with no gene match: 3. The CDR3 DNA follows: TGTGCCAGCACGGGACAGATCTACGAGCAGTACTTC. Residues: CASTGQIYEQYF.

This clone was seen a few times. V gene TRBV30 combines with J gene TRBJ1-2, with 8 nucleotides matching TRBD1. The V gene's germline CDR1 is GTSNPN and CDR2 SVGIG (reference sequence). The CDR3 is 14 residues long. The V gene end was trimmed by 2 bases and the J gene end by 2 bases; junction bases not matched to a gene: 4. CDR3 sequence reads: CAWSSTGGNYGYTF. The CDR3 region has the DNA TGTGCCTGGAGTTCTACAGGGGGGAACTATGGCTACACCTTC.

This rearrangement joins TRBV5-4 to TRBJ2-7, with D uncertain. This CDR3 is built from 17 residues. Trimming removed 4 bases from V and 1 base from J, with 21 bases in between. CDR1 is SGHNT and CDR2 is YYREEE in the germline V gene (reference sequence). The chain's CDR3 is CASSLHRQTSLSYEQYF. CDR3 DNA sequence: TGTGCCAGCAGCCTCCACCGACAAACGTCCTTATCCTACGAGCAGTACTTC.

This clone was seen a few times. The genes are TRBV19 and TRBJ1-6, with 7 bases fitting TRBD1. The germline gives CDR1 LNHDA, CDR2 SQIVND (reference sequence). The CDR3 covers 14 residues. The V gene end was trimmed by 6 bases and the J gene end by 10 bases; junction bases not matched to a gene: 9. Here the CDR3 DNA reads TGTGCCAGTAGAGACAGGGACATAGGATCACCCCTCCACTTT. It codes for CASRDRDIGSPLHF.

J is TRBJ2-6 and V is TRBV27; the D is unclear. The CDR3 contains 14 residues. Germline CDR1 MNHEY, CDR2 SMNVEV (reference sequence). The V end lost 6 bases, the J end lost 0 bases, and 6 bases lay between the germline ends. In DNA form, the CDR3 reads TGTGCCAGCAGCCCTAACTCTGGGGCCAACGTCCTGACTTTC. It is translated as CASSPNSGANVLTF.

V is TRBV10-1 and J is TRBJ2-7; TRBD1 is a possible D gene (7 bases). Germline-derived CDR1 and CDR2 are WNHNN and SYGVQD (reference sequence). CDR3 length: 15 residues. V was clipped by 3 bases and J by 3 bases, with 15 bases between them. The CDR3 sequence: CASSEGGTAGYEQYF. CDR3 bases: TGCGCCAGCAGTGAAGGTGGGACAGCGGGCTACGAGCAGTACTTC.

Only a few counts were recorded for this clone. The gene calls are TRBV7-9 and TRBJ2-2; D remains unclear. Trimming removed 4 bases at V and 5 bases at J, with 8 bases between. The CDR3 contains 13 residues. Germline V lookup: CDR1 SEHNR, CDR2 FQNEAQ (reference sequence). The CDR3: CASSSIETGELFF. The CDR3 nucleotides read TGTGCCAGCAGCTCGATCGAGACCGGGGAGCTGTTTTTT.

This clone was detected many times. The chain couples TRBV6-5 to TRBJ2-1, with D hard to call. Deletions cut 6 bases from V and 0 bases from J, with 9 bases between. Germline loops: CDR1 MNHEY, CDR2 SVGAGI. This CDR3 has 14 amino acids. CDR3 in amino acids: CASRHPYSYNEQFF. CDR3 in DNA: TGTGCCAGCAGGCACCCCTACTCCTACAATGAGCAGTTCTTC.

Turning to this clone: Other DNA sequences from this sample encode an identical CDR3 as well. The V gene is TRBV6-5, the J gene TRBJ1-5; D unresolved. The CDR3 length is 14 residues. Trimming removed 5 bases at V and 0 bases at J, with 8 bases between. Germline V gene sequence: CDR1 MNHEY, CDR2 SVGAGI. The CDR3 is CASSPGDSNQPQHF. CDR3 DNA: TGTGCCAGCAGTCCGGGAGATAGCAATCAGCCCCAGCATTTT.

V usage is TRBV30 and J usage is TRBJ2-1; 9 bases are a match to TRBD2. Germline loops: CDR1 GTSNPN, CDR2 SVGIG (reference sequence). The junction had 20 bases not matched to a gene; V was cut back by 2 bases and J by 3 bases. This CDR3 contains 20 residues. The CDR3 bases are TGTGCCTGGAGTTCGGGGCCGGGGTTGGAGCGGGAGGTCCTCTACAATGAGCAGTTCTTC. Translating gives CAWSSGPGLEREVLYNEQFF.

The rearrangement joins TRBV6-5 to TRBJ1-1, with no clear D. This CDR3 has 13 residues. Between the trimmed V and J ends, which lost 2 bases and 11 bases, there was a span of 15 bases. Per germline, CDR1 MNHEY and CDR2 SVGAGI. CDR3 in amino acids: CASSYGVGRNAFF. Written as DNA, the CDR3 is TGTGCCAGCAGTTACGGAGTCGGAAGGAATGCTTTCTTT.

The CDR3 protein is CASSVPTGNTEAFF. The CDR3, as DNA: TGTGCCAGCAGTGTCCCGACAGGGAACACTGAAGCTTTCTTT. The chain carries TRBV2 and TRBJ1-1; the D gene is possibly TRBD1 (6 bases). CDR1 SNHLY and CDR2 FYNNEI come from the germline V gene. CDR3 length: 14 residues. Trimming stripped 4 bases from V and 1 base from J, with 10 bases between.

This rearrangement joins TRBV2 to TRBJ1-6, with 7 bases fitting TRBD1. The CDR3 totals 14 residues. V shed 6 bases, J shed 6 bases, and the junction held 5 bases outside the gene matches. Germline V gene sequence: CDR1 SNHLY, CDR2 FYNNEI. CDR3 sequence reads: CASRPGQPNSPLHF. In DNA form, the CDR3 reads TGTGCCAGCAGGCCGGGACAGCCTAATTCACCCCTCCACTTT.